This TCR beta chain was sequenced for a study of blood T cell repertoires in COVID-19. Some clones are missing from TCRdb's copy, which holds only in-frame ones; the method was immunoSEQ multiplex PCR. The table lists 150,000 or so clones, under 90% of them singletons. CDR3 length: 13 amino acids. Trimming removed 5 bases at V and 7 bases at J, with 11 bases between. The germline V gene has CDR1 SEHNR and CDR2 FQNEAQ (reference sequence). The sequenced sample was PBMCs or T cells enriched from blood (not recorded which). This receptor was obtained from a man aged 50-60 years who had recovered from COVID-19. V is TRBV7-9 and J is TRBJ2-2; D may be TRBD2 (5 bases). The CDR3 DNA sequence: TGTGCCAGCAGCCTCGAGAGCGGCGGGGAGCTGTTTTTT. Protein product: CASSLESGGELFF.